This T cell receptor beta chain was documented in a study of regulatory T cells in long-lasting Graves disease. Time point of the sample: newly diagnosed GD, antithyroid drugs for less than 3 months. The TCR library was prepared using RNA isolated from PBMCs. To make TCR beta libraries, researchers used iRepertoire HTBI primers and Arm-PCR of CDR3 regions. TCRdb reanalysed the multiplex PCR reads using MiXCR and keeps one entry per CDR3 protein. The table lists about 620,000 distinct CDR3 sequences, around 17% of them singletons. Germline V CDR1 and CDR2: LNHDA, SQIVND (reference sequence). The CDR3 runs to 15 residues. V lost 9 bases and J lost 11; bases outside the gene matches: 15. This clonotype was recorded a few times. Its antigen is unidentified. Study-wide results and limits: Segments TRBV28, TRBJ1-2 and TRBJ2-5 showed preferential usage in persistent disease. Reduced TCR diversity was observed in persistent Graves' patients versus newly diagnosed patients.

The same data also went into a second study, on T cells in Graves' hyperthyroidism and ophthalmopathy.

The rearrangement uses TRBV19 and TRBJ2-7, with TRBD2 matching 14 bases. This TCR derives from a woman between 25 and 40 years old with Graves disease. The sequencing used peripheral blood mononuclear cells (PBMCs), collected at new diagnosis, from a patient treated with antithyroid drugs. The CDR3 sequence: CASSDSGTSGSVEYF. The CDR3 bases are TGTGCCAGCTCAGACTCAGGGACTAGCGGGAGTGTGGAGTACTTC.